The source of this T cell receptor beta chain is a study of OX40 agonist ivuxolimab in advanced cancers. This clone was counted once. What it binds is not known. CDR1 is MGHDK and CDR2 is SYGVNS in the germline V gene. This CDR3 has 14 residues. The ends were cut back, 6 bases at V and 5 bases at J, with 13 bases in the middle. Libraries were prepared by immunoSEQ multiplex PCR; TCRdb keeps only in-frame clonotypes and omits some of them. The sample records 55,000 to 65,000 clones, 70% to 90% being singletons. Study-level points and caveats: The antigen specificity of the peripheral T cells (those that were expanded) was not determined.

The sequence was obtained from an adult with an advanced solid tumor such as melanoma, head and neck, liver or kidney cancer. V is TRBV25-1 and J is TRBJ2-2; D might be TRBD1 (6 bases). The source was CD4+ or CD8+ T cells sorted from blood, collected in a trial of the OX40 agonist ivuxolimab. CDR3 sequence: CASRYRDKTGELFF. The CDR3 region has the DNA TGTGCCAGCAGATACAGGGATAAGACCGGGGAGCTGTTTTTT.